A single sample is the source of the 3 T cell receptor beta chains below, sequenced in a study of blood T cell repertoires in COVID-19. Repertoires were generated with immunoSEQ multiplex PCR, while TCRdb's copy carries only in-frame clones and drops some. The sample consists of about 120,000 clones, roughly four fifths of them appearing once. Input material: peripheral blood. The origin of the receptors is a woman in her seventies with acute or convalescent COVID-19.

The chain is built from TRBV13 and TRBJ1-3; 7 bases map to TRBD1. Germline CDR1 and CDR2: PRHDT and FYEKMQ (reference sequence). The J segment lost 2 bases and the V segment lost 5 bases, leaving 9 bases of the junction unmatched. The CDR3 is made up of 16 amino acids. CDR3 bases: TGTGCCAGCAGCGAGTACGACAGGGTCCCTGGAAACACCATATATTTT. Translation gives CASSEYDRVPGNTIYF.

The rearrangement joins TRBV7-9 to TRBJ1-2, with 10 bases that match TRBD1. The CDR3 contains 15 residues. J was trimmed by 5 bases and V by 4 bases; bases with no gene match: 7. Per germline, CDR1 SEHNR and CDR2 FQNEAQ (reference sequence). DNA for the CDR3: TGTGCCAGCAGCTCTGGGACAGGGGACCTATATGGCTACACCTTC. It specifies CASSSGTGDLYGYTF.

The chain employs TRBV6-5 and TRBJ1-4, with D uncertain. The CDR3 totals 12 residues. Germline V gives CDR1 MNHEY, CDR2 SVGAGI. Trimming removed 8 bases from V and 8 bases from J, with 12 bases in between. The CDR3 loop reads CASGRSGEKLFF. The CDR3 nucleotides are TGTGCCAGCGGGCGGTCGGGGGAAAAACTGTTTTTT.